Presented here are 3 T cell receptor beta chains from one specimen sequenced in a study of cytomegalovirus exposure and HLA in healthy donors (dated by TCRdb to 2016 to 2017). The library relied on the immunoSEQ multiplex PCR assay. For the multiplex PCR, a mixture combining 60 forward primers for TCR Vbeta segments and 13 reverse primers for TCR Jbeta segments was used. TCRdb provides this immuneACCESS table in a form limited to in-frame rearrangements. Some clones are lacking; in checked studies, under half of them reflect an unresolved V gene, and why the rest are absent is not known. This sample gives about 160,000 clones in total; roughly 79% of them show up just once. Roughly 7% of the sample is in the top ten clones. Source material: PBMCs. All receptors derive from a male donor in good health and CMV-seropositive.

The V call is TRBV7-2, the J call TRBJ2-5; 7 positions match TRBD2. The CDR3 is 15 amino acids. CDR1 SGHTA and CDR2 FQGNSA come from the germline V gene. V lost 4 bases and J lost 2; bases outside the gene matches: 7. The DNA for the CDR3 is TGTGCCAGCAGCTGGGGCGGGAGTGATCAAGAGACCCAGTACTTC. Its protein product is CASSWGGSDQETQYF.

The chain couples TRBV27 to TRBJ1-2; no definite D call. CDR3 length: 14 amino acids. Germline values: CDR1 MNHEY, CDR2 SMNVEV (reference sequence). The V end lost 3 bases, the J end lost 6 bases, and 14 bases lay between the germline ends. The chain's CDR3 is CASSFHGERDGYTF. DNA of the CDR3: TGTGCCAGCAGTTTTCACGGGGAGAGGGATGGCTACACCTTC.

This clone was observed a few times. In nucleotides, the CDR3 is TGCAGTGCCCCCTCGGTCGGCGAGCAGTACTTC. This codes for CSAPSVGEQYF. The chain uses TRBV20-1 and TRBJ2-7; D gene ambiguous. V was shortened by 6 bases and J by 6 bases, with 12 bases between the two germline ends. CDR3 length equals 11 residues. The germline gives CDR1 DFQATT, CDR2 SNEGSKA (reference sequence).